This T cell receptor beta chain was captured by sequencing in a study of human T cells and chemical hapten exposure. This clonotype came up many times. CDR3 length: 19 residues. Trimming removed 7 bases at V and 0 bases at J, with 22 bases between. Germline V gene lookup returns CDR1 SNHLY and CDR2 FYNNEI. The time point: healthy volunteer bleed at 2 weeks. The study extracted total RNA from unfractionated whole blood. Attachment of unique molecular identifiers to individual cDNA molecules was performed in the library. TCRdb redid the calling of the RACE reads with MiXCR, one entry per CDR3 protein. The repertoire holds around 45,000 distinct CDR3 sequences, with about 4.5% as singletons.

The sequenced sample was whole blood. This clonotype was sampled from a human donor in good health. Some clones in this sample may be carry-over from other donors' samples. This sequence joins TRBV2 and TRBJ2-6; D gene unclear. The chain's CDR3 is CASKSAGAAPDSGANVLTF. The CDR3 region has the DNA TGTGCCAGCAAGTCGGCCGGCGCGGCGCCCGACTCTGGGGCCAACGTCCTGACTTTC.